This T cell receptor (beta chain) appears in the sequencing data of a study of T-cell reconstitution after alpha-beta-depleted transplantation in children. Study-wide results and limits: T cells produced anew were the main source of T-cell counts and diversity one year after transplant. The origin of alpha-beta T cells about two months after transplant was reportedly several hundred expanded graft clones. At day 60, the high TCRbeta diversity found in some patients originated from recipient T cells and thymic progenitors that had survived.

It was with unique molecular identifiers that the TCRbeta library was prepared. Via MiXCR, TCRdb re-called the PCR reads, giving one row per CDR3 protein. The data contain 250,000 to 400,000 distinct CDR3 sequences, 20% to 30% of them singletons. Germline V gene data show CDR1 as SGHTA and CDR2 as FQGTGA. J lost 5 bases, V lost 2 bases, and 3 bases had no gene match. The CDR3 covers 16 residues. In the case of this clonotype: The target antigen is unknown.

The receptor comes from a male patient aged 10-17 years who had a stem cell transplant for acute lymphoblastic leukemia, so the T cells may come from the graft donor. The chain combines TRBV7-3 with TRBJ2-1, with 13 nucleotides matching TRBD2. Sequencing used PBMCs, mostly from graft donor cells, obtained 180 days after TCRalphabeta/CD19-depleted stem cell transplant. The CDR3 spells CASSLQGLAGHNEQFF. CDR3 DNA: TGTGCCAGCAGCTTACAGGGACTAGCGGGACACAATGAGCAGTTCTTC.